This paragraph reports one T cell receptor (beta chain). Its target is not known. In germline, CDR1 is KGHSH, CDR2 LQKENI. CDR3 size: 13 residues. V lost 3 bases, J lost 0 bases, and 5 bases lay in between. Clones were sequenced by immunoSEQ multiplex PCR, and TCRdb holds only the in-frame ones, with some missing. The sample shows around 510,000 clones, approximately 95% of them seen only once. The data originate from a study of shared clonotypes between healthy human individuals. As for the study in general: Contributing individuals were a couple of females and three males aged 18 to 49. Regarding the study as a whole: For naive CD4 cells, approximately 4.7% of clonotypes were shared across a few donors. There were few donors, and this limited the genetic and exposure-history diversity represented. Compared with memory subsets, naive subsets generally had larger estimated richness.

This sequence joins TRBV18 and TRBJ1-2; TRBD1 is a possible D gene (5 bases). The TCR was taken from a woman aged 25 to 39 in good health. Input material: naive CD4+ T cells sorted from blood. Indicated subset: CD45RA+ positively selected. CDR3 nucleotide sequence: TGTGCCAGCTCACCGGGACCTAACTATGGCTACACCTTC. The encoded protein is CASSPGPNYGYTF.